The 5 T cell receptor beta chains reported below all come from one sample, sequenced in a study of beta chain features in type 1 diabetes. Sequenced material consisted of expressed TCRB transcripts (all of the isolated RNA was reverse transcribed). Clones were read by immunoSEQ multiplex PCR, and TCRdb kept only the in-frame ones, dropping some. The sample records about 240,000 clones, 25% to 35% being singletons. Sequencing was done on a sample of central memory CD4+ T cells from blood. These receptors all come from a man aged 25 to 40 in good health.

Here the CDR3 reads CSVVGSGGETQYF. DNA for the CDR3: TGCAGCGTTGTAGGTTCGGGTGGGGAGACCCAGTACTTC. The chain links TRBV29-1 to TRBJ2-5; D is unresolved. Germline CDR1 reads SQVTM; CDR2 reads ANQGSEA. V was pared by 4 bases and J by 5 bases, with 14 bases between. The CDR3 spans 13 residues.

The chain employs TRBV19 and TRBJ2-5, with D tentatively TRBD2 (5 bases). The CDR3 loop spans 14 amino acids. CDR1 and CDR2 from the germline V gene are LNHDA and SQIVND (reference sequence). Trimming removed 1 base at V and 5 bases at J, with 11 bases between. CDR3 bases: TGTGCCAGTAGTATAGTCGGGCGAGGGGAGACCCAGTACTTC. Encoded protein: CASSIVGRGETQYF.

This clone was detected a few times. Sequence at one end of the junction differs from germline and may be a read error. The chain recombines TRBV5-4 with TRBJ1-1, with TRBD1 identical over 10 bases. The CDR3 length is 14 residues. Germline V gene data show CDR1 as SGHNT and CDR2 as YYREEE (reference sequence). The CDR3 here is CGSSVWTGGTEAFF. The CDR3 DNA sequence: TGTGGCAGCAGCGTCTGGACAGGGGGAACTGAAGCTTTCTTT.

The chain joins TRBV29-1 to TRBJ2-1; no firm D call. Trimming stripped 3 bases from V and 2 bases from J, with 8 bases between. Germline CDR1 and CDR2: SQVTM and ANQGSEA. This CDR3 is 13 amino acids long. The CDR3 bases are TGCAGCGTTGAGCGGAGTACCTACAATGAGCAGTTCTTC. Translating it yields CSVERSTYNEQFF.

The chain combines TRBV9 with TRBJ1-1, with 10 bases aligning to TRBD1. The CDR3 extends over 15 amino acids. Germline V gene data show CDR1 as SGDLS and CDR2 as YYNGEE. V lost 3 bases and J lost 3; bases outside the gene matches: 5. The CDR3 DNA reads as TGTGCCAGCAGCGGCGACAGGGGGCAAGACACTGAAGCTTTCTTT. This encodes CASSGDRGQDTEAFF.